This T cell receptor (beta chain) was sequenced for a study of vaccination and CD4 T cells after COVID-19 (dated by TCRdb to the early 2020s). Describing the broader study: Convalescent patients had a positive SARS-CoV-2 result on nasal swab PCR, and of these patients, nine had mild disease and one had severe disease. In the convalescent cohort there were six males and four females, among whom were two Hispanic individuals, seven Caucasians, two Asians and one multiracial person. Each participant got two doses of either the Pfizer-BioNTech BNT162b2 vaccine (n=8) or the Moderna mRNA-1273 vaccine (n=2). Post-COVID blood samples from convalescent patients were collected a median of roughly 100 days after diagnosis, with a range of roughly 30 to 170 days. Post-vaccine blood samples were taken a median of around 68 days after the second vaccine dose, with a range of roughly 13 to 250 days. Culture stimuli were overlapping spike peptide pools from SARS-CoV-2 and from the common cold coronaviruses HCoV-NL63, HCoV-OC43 and HCoV-229E. Control cultures received a CEFX viral epitope pool as the positive control, an HIV-1 Nef peptide pool as the negative control, or no peptide. In over 8 COVID-19 convalescent patients and a few infection-naive healthy vaccine recipients, researchers compared the spike-specific CD4+ TCR repertoire from before mRNA vaccination with the repertoire from after. Results and caveats for the whole study, not just this receptor: Relatively few convalescent patients were included in the study, and early timepoints after natural infection were not analyzed. In convalescent patients, nearly all vaccine-specific clones (304 of 307) were found to be mono-reactive for SARS-CoV-2 spike rather than cross-reactive with common cold coronaviruses. The median number of SARS-CoV-2-reactive clonotypes rose from 20 to 25 after infection to roughly 40 after vaccination, but the change was not significant. Among convalescent patients, a median about 86% of the SARS-CoV-2-reactive clones seen after vaccination appeared only after vaccination, which suggests priming specific to the vaccine.

Library prep was done by PCR. DNA from cultured CD4+ T cells was subjected to TCR sequencing with the Oncomine TCR Beta short-read assay at the Johns Hopkins FTIC core. The QIAamp micro DNA kit was used to extract genomic DNA from the cultured CD4+ T cells. Oncomine TCR Beta libraries from cultured CD4+ T cells were pooled with unique dual indexes and sequenced on an Illumina iSeq 100. As for the authors' bioinformatics: Non-productive sequences were removed, and CDR3s not starting with C, not ending with F or W, or shorter than 7 amino acids were discarded. Antigen-specific clonotypes were identified with the MANAFEST web application by comparing peptide-stimulated wells with reference and other culture wells. To be called positive, a clone needed an FDR below 0.05, an odds ratio above 5, and a productive frequency above 0.1% in at least two of three replicate wells. A clonotype was classed as cross-reactive if the clonotype showed significant expansion both in SARS-CoV-2 spike wells and in at least one common cold coronavirus spike condition. CDR3 homology was assessed with Levenshtein distances (stringdist) and unrooted phylogenetic trees (ape) in R version 3.6.1. TCRdb reprocessing: public reads trimmed at Q25 with fastp, clones called with MiXCR, in-frame beta chains kept. Every CDR3 protein is listed once, alongside the most common genes and DNA of its rows. Here the V and J calls rest on TCRdb's processing, not on the authors' analysis. Within this sample are 15,000 to 20,000 distinct CDR3 sequences, with about 61% of them counted one time only. The ten largest make up over 6% of the sample.

A word on this clonotype: No cognate antigen has been identified for it. Base-call qualities are not available, and no considerably larger clone is one nucleotide away.

In the paper's terms, the treatment or condition label means: roughly 11-day PBMC culture with coronavirus spike peptide pools or control peptides (ViraFEST assay). The study used the ViraFEST assay, which expanded antigen-specific T cells with peptide pools and then identified expanded clonotypes by TCR sequencing. The positive SARS-CoV-2 PCR tests of the convalescent patients were dated from March to December 2020, before the Alpha, Beta and Delta variants emerged in the United States. Approximately 1.8 million PBMCs per well were cultured in IMDM with roughly 5% human AB serum and approximately 10 IU/ml IL-2, plus 10 ug/ml peptide pools. On days 3 and 7, half of the culture medium was replaced with fresh IL-2-containing medium. CD4+ T cells were isolated after roughly nine days of culture through negative selection using the EasySep CD4+ T cell isolation kit. Ficoll-Paque Plus gradient centrifugation was used to isolate PBMCs from whole blood, and the isolated PBMCs were then either used fresh or cryopreserved at -140C. Triplicate wells were generally used for each culture condition.

The sequence was obtained from a human donor who had recovered from COVID-19. The specimen was CD4+ T cells from blood, cultured in vitro.

Here the CDR3 is given as CASSFGQGDGYTF. The DNA sequence is TGTGCCAGTAGTTTCGGACAGGGCGATGGCTACACCTTC. This sequence uses TRBV19 and TRBJ1-2, with 8 central nucleotides matching TRBD1. V ends up 5 bases short and J 6 bases short, with an unmatched junction base count of 5. The germline V gene (reference sequence) provides CDR1 LNHDA and CDR2 SQIVND. CDR3 length: 13 amino acids, cysteine to phenylalanine. The CDR3 DNA has 39 bases and is translated from base 1.